This T cell receptor (beta chain) was documented in a study of blood T cell repertoires in COVID-19. This table comes from immunoSEQ multiplex PCR, and its TCRdb copy is limited to in-frame clones, with some not included. The sample lists 310,000 or so clones; roughly 90% were seen once. V shed 6 bases, J shed 8 bases, and the junction held 15 bases outside the gene matches. Germline CDR1 is MDHEN and CDR2 is SYDVKM. The CDR3 is 17 residues long. The sample consisted of PBMCs or T cells enriched from blood (not recorded which). The clonotype was recovered from a middle-aged woman who had recovered from COVID-19. This chain links TRBV28 with TRBJ1-4; 10 bases match TRBD1. The CDR3 bases are TGTGCCAGCAGAGAGGGACAGGGGATGTTACCGCCGGAAAAACTGTTTTTT. Its protein product is CASREGQGMLPPEKLFF.